The 19 T cell receptor beta chains below were found in one sample sequenced in a study of long-term antiretroviral therapy in people with HIV. Version v3.0 of the immunoSEQ assay was performed at survey level. Profiling relied on immunoSEQ multiplex PCR, and the TCRdb table lists in-frame clones only, not all of them. The table includes roughly 18,000 clones, roughly 75% detected once. The sequences come from unsorted PBMCs, collected 2.9 years after starting antiretroviral therapy. Every receptor here comes from a woman under 40 with HIV.

V usage is TRBV19 and J usage is TRBJ2-3, with 10 nucleotides matching TRBD2. The germline V gene has CDR1 LNHDA and CDR2 SQIVND (reference sequence). This CDR3 comprises 17 residues. The junction had 6 bases not matched to a gene; V was cut back by 3 bases and J by 0 bases. This CDR3 reads CASSIVASGGSTDTQYF. CDR3 DNA: TGTGCCAGTAGTATTGTGGCTAGCGGGGGTAGCACAGATACGCAGTATTTT.

This clone was seen once. This chain links TRBV6-5 with TRBJ1-1; TRBD1 is a possible D gene (5 bases). In germline, CDR1 is MNHEY, CDR2 SVGAGI. The V end was cut by 2 bases, the J end by 3 bases, with 13 bases between. This CDR3 has 15 amino acids. In nucleotides, the CDR3 is TGTGCCAGCAGTTACCTAGGGACCTTGGACACTGAAGCTTTCTTT. Protein sequence: CASSYLGTLDTEAFF.

This clone was picked up a small number of times. The rearrangement uses TRBV5-8 and TRBJ2-2, with 12 positions matching TRBD2. V lost 0 bases to trimming and J lost 0 bases; unmatched junction nucleotides: 9. Germline V gene lookup returns CDR1 SGHTS and CDR2 YDEGEE. CDR3 length: 20 residues. CDR3 DNA sequence: TGTGCCAGCAGCTTGGTTATCGGGCTAGCGGGGGGGACGAACACCGGGGAGCTGTTTTTT. It is translated as CASSLVIGLAGGTNTGELFF.

The rearrangement uses TRBV25-1 and TRBJ2-1; the D is unclear. CDR1 is MGHDK and CDR2 is SYGVNS in the germline V gene. The CDR3 length is 14 residues. The V and J ends lost 2 bases and 6 bases respectively, with 11 bases between them. Here the CDR3 reads CASSESALSNEQFF. The CDR3 nucleotides are TGTGCCAGCAGTGAAAGCGCCCTTAGCAATGAGCAGTTCTTC.

The genes are TRBV29-1 and TRBJ1-2; D is uncertain. Germline lookup yields CDR1 SQVTM and CDR2 ANQGSEA. The CDR3 runs to 12 residues. The germline V and J ends were trimmed by 4 bases and 5 bases, with 11 bases remaining between them. In DNA, the CDR3 is TGCAGCGTTGTTAGACTCAATTATGGCTACACCTTC. Its translation: CSVVRLNYGYTF.

This rearrangement joins TRBV25-1 to TRBJ1-5, with D possibly being TRBD1 (5 bases). Germline CDR1 reads MGHDK; CDR2 reads SYGVNS. The CDR3 covers 14 residues. Trimming stripped 3 bases from V and 3 bases from J, with 9 bases between. The CDR3 coding sequence is TGTGCCAGCAGTGACTGGGGGTCCAATCAGCCCCAGCATTTT. Protein: CASSDWGSNQPQHF.

This clone was seen just once. V is TRBV7-8 and J is TRBJ2-7, with unresolved D. The V and J ends lost 5 bases and 6 bases respectively, with 17 bases between them. Germline V CDR1 and CDR2: SGHVS, FQNEAQ. The CDR3 length is 14 residues. CDR3 sequence (DNA): TGTGCCAGCAGCCCCCAGCCCCTCCTACGCGAGCAGTACGTC. Protein sequence: CASSPQPLLREQYV.

The J gene is TRBJ2-5, the V gene TRBV23-1; D gene ambiguous. TRBV23-1 is reported as an ORF; its role is uncertain. The CDR3 runs 14 residues. The V end lost 4 bases, the J end lost 2 bases, and 11 bases lay between the germline ends. This CDR3 reads CASSLADRQETQYF. CDR3 nucleotide sequence: TGCGCCAGCAGTCTGGCGGACCGACAAGAGACCCAGTACTTC.

This rearrangement joins TRBV27 to TRBJ2-1; D unresolved. V lost 2 bases to trimming and J lost 4 bases, with 6 bases between them. This CDR3 spans 13 amino acids. Germline CDR1 is MNHEY and CDR2 is SMNVEV (reference sequence). The CDR3 nucleotides are TGTGCCAGCAGTTTAGCGGTTTACAATGAGCAGTTCTTC. It yields the protein CASSLAVYNEQFF.

Only one count was recorded for this clone. This chain joins TRBV4-1 and TRBJ2-5, with D perhaps TRBD2 (5 bases). Germline CDR1 reads MGHRA; CDR2 reads YSYEKL. The CDR3 consists of 16 residues. Deletions cut 0 bases from V and 5 bases from J, with 16 bases between. CDR3 nucleotides: TGCGCCAGCAGCCAAGAAGCCCCGGACTTAAGGGAGACCCAGTACTTC. This gives the protein CASSQEAPDLRETQYF.

The chain uses TRBV7-3 and TRBJ2-6; D gene ambiguous. CDR1 and CDR2 from the germline V gene are SGHTA and FQGTGA. There are 15 residues in the CDR3. Trimming stripped 2 bases from V and 4 bases from J, with 9 bases between. CDR3 in DNA: TGTGCCAGCAGCTTAGTCGGCCAAGGGGCCAACGTCCTGACTTTC. Translating it yields CASSLVGQGANVLTF. The full variable domain, in which reference TRBV7-3 and TRBJ2-6 provide the parts outside the CDR3, is GAGVSQTPSNKVTEKGKYVELRCDPISGHTALYWYRQSLGQGPEFLIYFQGTGAADDSGLPNDRFFAVRPEGSVSTLKIQRTERGDSAVYLCASSLVGQGANVLTFGAGSRLTVL.

The J gene is TRBJ2-7, the V gene TRBV6-4; D is ambiguous. Trimming took off 2 bases at V and 8 bases at J, with 25 bases between the two ends. In germline, CDR1 is MRHNA, CDR2 SNTAGT. This CDR3 is 17 amino acids long. The CDR3: CASSDPSSEGSYSKQYV. The CDR3 nucleotides are TGTGCCAGCAGTGACCCCAGCTCGGAAGGTTCCTACTCTAAGCAGTACGTC.

The V gene is TRBV13, the J gene TRBJ2-3; D may match TRBD1 or TRBD2 (6 bases each). V lost 5 bases, J lost 1 base, and 10 bases lay in between. The germline V gene has CDR1 PRHDT and CDR2 FYEKMQ (reference sequence). This CDR3 contains 14 residues. The CDR3 is CASSEGGGTDTQYF. The CDR3 DNA follows: TGTGCCAGCAGCGAGGGGGGCGGCACAGATACGCAGTATTTT. Full variable domain (missing parts from reference TRBV13 and TRBJ2-3): AAGVIQSPRHLIKEKRETATLKCYPIPRHDTVYWYQQGPGQDPQFLISFYEKMQSDKGSIPDRFSAQQFSDYHSELNMSSLELGDSALYFCASSEGGGTDTQYFGPGTRLTVL.

The rearrangement uses TRBV5-1 and TRBJ2-2; D not resolved. Germline loops: CDR1 SGHRS, CDR2 YFSETQ. The CDR3 contains 15 residues. Trimming stripped 2 bases from V and 1 base from J, with 9 bases between. The CDR3 nucleotides read TGCGCCAGCAGCTTTAACCAGAAGAACACCGGGGAGCTGTTTTTT. Encoded protein: CASSFNQKNTGELFF.

J is TRBJ1-1 and V is TRBV6-1; D is possibly TRBD1 (5 bases). Germline lookup yields CDR1 MNHNS and CDR2 SASEGT. This CDR3 comprises 16 residues. Trimming cost V 4 bases and J 0 bases, with 15 bases left between them. CDR3 nucleotides: TGTGCCAGCAGTGCCTTCGTTGGGGCAATGAACACTGAAGCTTTCTTT. Translation: CASSAFVGAMNTEAFF.

This clone was found once. The J gene is TRBJ1-4, the V gene TRBV2; the D gene is possibly TRBD1 (6 bases). This CDR3 has 15 amino acids. V shed 3 bases and J shed 4 bases, with 12 bases lying between them. Germline lookup yields CDR1 SNHLY and CDR2 FYNNEI. This CDR3 is CASSELGAGNEKLFF. The DNA for the CDR3 is TGTGCCAGCAGTGAGCTGGGGGCGGGTAATGAAAAACTGTTTTTT. The full variable domain, with the rest looked up from reference TRBV2 and TRBJ1-4, is EPEVTQTPSHQVTQMGQEVILRCVPISNHLYFYWYRQILGQKVEFLVSFYNNEISEKSEIFDDQFSVERPDGSNFTLKIRSTKLEDSAMYFCASSELGAGNEKLFFGSGTQLSVL.

The chain links TRBV6-1 to TRBJ1-4, with TRBD1 matching over 9 bases. CDR1 MNHNS and CDR2 SASEGT come from the germline V gene. This CDR3 has 15 residues. The V segment lost 6 bases and the J segment 6 bases; nucleotides outside the gene matches: 8. DNA for the CDR3: TGTGCCAGCAGCATTTCCGGGACAGGGTATGAAAAACTGTTTTTT. The encoded protein is CASSISGTGYEKLFF.

This rearrangement joins TRBV9 to TRBJ2-2; TRBD1 might be the D (6 bases). The CDR3 extends over 17 amino acids. CDR1 is SGDLS, CDR2 YYNGEE, per germline. The V end was cut by 0 bases, the J end by 4 bases, with 16 bases between. DNA of the CDR3: TGTGCCAGCAGCGTAGGGGGGCAGGGTCGAAGCACCGGGGAGCTGTTTTTT. It is translated as CASSVGGQGRSTGELFF. Variable domain in full (rest from reference TRBV9 and TRBJ2-2): DSGVTQTPKHLITATGQRVTLRCSPRSGDLSVYWYQQSLDQGLQFLIQYYNGEERAKGNILERFSAQQFPDLHSELNLSSLELGDSALYFCASSVGGQGRSTGELFFGEGSRLTVL.

The chain links TRBV15 to TRBJ2-3; 7 bases line up with TRBD1. This CDR3 has 16 amino acids. J gave up 5 bases and V 3 bases, and 11 bases lay outside the gene matches. Germline V gene lookup returns CDR1 LNHNV and CDR2 YYDKDF (reference sequence). Here the CDR3 reads CATSSPQGDQRDTQYF. CDR3 sequence (DNA): TGTGCCACCAGCAGTCCCCAGGGGGATCAAAGAGATACGCAGTATTTT.